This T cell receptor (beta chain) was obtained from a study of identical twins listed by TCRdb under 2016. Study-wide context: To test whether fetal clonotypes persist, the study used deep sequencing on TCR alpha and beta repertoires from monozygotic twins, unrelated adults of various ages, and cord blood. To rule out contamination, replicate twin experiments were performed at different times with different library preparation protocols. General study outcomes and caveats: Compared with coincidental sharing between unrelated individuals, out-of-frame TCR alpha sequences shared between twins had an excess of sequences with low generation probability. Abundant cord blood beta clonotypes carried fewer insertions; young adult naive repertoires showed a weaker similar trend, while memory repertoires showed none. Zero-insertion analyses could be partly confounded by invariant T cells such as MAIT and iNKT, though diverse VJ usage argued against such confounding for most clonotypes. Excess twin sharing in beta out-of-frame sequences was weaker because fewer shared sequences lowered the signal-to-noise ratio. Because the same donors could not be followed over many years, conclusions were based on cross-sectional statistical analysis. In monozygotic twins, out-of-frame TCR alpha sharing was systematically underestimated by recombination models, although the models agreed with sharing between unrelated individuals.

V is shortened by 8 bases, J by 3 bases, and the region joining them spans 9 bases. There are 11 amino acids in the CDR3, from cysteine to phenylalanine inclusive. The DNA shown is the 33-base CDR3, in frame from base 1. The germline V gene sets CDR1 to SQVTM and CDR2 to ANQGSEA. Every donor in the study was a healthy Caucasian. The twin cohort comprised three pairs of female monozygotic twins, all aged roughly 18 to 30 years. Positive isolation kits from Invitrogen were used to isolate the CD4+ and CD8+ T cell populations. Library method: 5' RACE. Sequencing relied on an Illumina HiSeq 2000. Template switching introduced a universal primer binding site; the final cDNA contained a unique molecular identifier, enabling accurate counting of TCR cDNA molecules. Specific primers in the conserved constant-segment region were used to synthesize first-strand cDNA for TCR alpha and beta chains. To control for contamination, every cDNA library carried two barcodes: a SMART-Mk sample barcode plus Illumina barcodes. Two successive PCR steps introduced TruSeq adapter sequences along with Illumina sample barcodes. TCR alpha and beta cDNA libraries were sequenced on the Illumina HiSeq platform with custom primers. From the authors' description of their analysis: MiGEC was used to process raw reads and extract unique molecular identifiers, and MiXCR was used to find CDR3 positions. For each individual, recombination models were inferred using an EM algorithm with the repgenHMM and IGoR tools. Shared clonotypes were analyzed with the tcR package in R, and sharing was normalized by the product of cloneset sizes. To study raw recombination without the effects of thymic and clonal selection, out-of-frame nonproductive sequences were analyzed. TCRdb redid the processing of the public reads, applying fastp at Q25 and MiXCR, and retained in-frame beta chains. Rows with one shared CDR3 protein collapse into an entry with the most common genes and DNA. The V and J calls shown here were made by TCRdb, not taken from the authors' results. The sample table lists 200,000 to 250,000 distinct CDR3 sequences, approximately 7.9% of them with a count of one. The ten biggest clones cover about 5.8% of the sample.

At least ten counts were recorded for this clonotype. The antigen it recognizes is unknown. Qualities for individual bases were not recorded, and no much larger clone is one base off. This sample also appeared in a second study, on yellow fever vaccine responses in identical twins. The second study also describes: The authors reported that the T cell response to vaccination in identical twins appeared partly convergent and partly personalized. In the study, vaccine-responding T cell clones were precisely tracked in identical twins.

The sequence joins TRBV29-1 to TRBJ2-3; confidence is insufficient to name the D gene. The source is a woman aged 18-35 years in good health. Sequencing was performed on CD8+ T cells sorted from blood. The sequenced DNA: TGCAGCTCCACGGAGACAGATACGCAGTATTTT. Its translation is CSSTETDTQYF.